These T cell receptor beta chains were read from a single sample in a study of blood T cells in healthy people across ages. Using its own MiXCR run on the 5' RACE reads, TCRdb lists one record per CDR3 protein. Of 1.5 million to 2 million distinct CDR3 sequences in the sample, just under 50% were seen once. The specimen sequenced was blood. The receptors come from a woman in her thirties or forties in good health. The CDR3 runs from the conserved cysteine through the conserved F or W. A D gene is named only where the DNA matches it firmly. Rows give clone size only sometimes, using once, few, many, or a class for an expanded clone.

CDR3 protein: CASRLVKYQETQYF
CDR3 DNA: TGTGCCAGTCGACTAGTAAAGTACCAAGAGACCCAGTACTTC
V gene: TRBV6-5
J gene: TRBJ2-5
clone size: few
D gene: -

CDR3 protein: CASSARYGFYGYTF
CDR3 DNA: TGTGCCAGCAGTGCCCGGTACGGGTTCTATGGCTACACCTTC
V gene: TRBV6-4
J gene: TRBJ1-2
clone size: -
D gene: -

CDR3 protein: CASSVAGKDTQYF
CDR3 DNA: TGTGCCAGCAGCGTAGCGGGGAAGGATACGCAGTATTTT
V gene: TRBV9
J gene: TRBJ2-3
clone size: many
D gene: -

CDR3 protein: CASGTSGGFYEQYF
CDR3 DNA: TGTGCCAGCGGGACTAGCGGGGGATTCTACGAGCAGTACTTC
V gene: TRBV6-2/TRBV6-3
J gene: TRBJ2-7
clone size: -
D gene: TRBD2

CDR3 protein: CASSDWLAGATGELFF
CDR3 DNA: TGTGCCAGCAGCGACTGGTTGGCGGGAGCCACCGGGGAGCTGTTTTTT
V gene: TRBV11-2
J gene: TRBJ2-2
clone size: -
D gene: TRBD2

CDR3 protein: CSASIQGRTQYF
CDR3 DNA: TGCAGTGCTAGTATCCAGGGTAGGACCCAGTACTTC
V gene: TRBV20-1
J gene: TRBJ2-5
clone size: -
D gene: -

CDR3 protein: CASRIVAGIPDTQYF
CDR3 DNA: TGTGCCAGCAGAATCGTAGCGGGGATACCAGATACGCAGTATTTT
V gene: TRBV6-5
J gene: TRBJ2-3
clone size: -
D gene: TRBD2

CDR3 protein: CATSRGPRTGKNIQYF
CDR3 DNA: TGTGCCACCAGCAGAGGGCCCCGGACAGGGAAAAACATTCAGTACTTC
V gene: TRBV15
J gene: TRBJ2-4
clone size: -
D gene: TRBD1

CDR3 protein: CASSPRQGNEKLFF
CDR3 DNA: TGCGCCAGCAGCCCTCGACAGGGGAATGAAAAACTGTTTTTT
V gene: TRBV5-1
J gene: TRBJ1-4
clone size: few
D gene: TRBD1

CDR3 protein: CASTLGQGGKAFF
CDR3 DNA: TGTGCCAGCACCCTAGGTCAGGGAGGGAAAGCTTTCTTT
V gene: TRBV12-3/TRBV12-4
J gene: TRBJ1-1
clone size: few
D gene: -

CDR3 protein: CATSDPGSSGGQETQYF
CDR3 DNA: TGTGCCACCAGTGACCCTGGGTCTAGTGGGGGCCAAGAGACCCAGTACTTC
V gene: TRBV24-1
J gene: TRBJ2-5
clone size: -
D gene: -

CDR3 protein: CASSVDRGRDEQFF
CDR3 DNA: TGTGCCAGCAGCGTTGACAGGGGGAGGGATGAGCAGTTCTTC
V gene: TRBV9
J gene: TRBJ2-1
clone size: few
D gene: TRBD1

CDR3 protein: CSARDLTGNYGYTF
CDR3 DNA: TGCAGTGCTAGAGATCTCACAGGCAACTATGGCTACACCTTC
V gene: TRBV20-1
J gene: TRBJ1-2
clone size: -
D gene: -

CDR3 protein: CASSYRGYYGYTF
CDR3 DNA: TGTGCCAGCAGTTACCGGGGCTACTATGGCTACACCTTC
V gene: TRBV6-2/TRBV6-3
J gene: TRBJ1-2
clone size: -
D gene: -

CDR3 protein: CASSQDQSVRGRNNEQFF
CDR3 DNA: TGTGCCAGCAGCCAAGATCAGAGTGTCCGGGGACGAAACAATGAGCAGTTCTTC
V gene: TRBV4-2
J gene: TRBJ2-1
clone size: few
D gene: -

CDR3 protein: CASSEQQNEQYF
CDR3 DNA: TGTGCCAGCAGTGAACAGCAGAACGAGCAGTACTTC
V gene: TRBV25-1
J gene: TRBJ2-7
clone size: few
D gene: -

CDR3 protein: CASSFGAVGETQFF
CDR3 DNA: TGTGCCAGCAGCTTTGGGGCAGTCGGGGAGACCCAGTTCTTC
V gene: TRBV7-2
J gene: TRBJ2-1
clone size: once
D gene: -

CDR3 protein: CASSYLGKYEQYF
CDR3 DNA: TGTGCCAGCAGTTACTTGGGGAAATACGAGCAGTACTTC
V gene: TRBV6-5
J gene: TRBJ2-7
clone size: -
D gene: -

CDR3 protein: CASSPDSNRAQHF
CDR3 DNA: TGCGCCAGCAGCCCAGACAGCAACAGGGCCCAGCATTTT
V gene: TRBV4-1
J gene: TRBJ1-5
clone size: -
D gene: -

CDR3 protein: CASSLQGTPNTEAFF
CDR3 DNA: TGTGCCAGCAGCTTACAGGGCACACCCAACACTGAAGCTTTCTTT
V gene: TRBV7-8
J gene: TRBJ1-1
clone size: -
D gene: -

CDR3 protein: CASNPGITVRDEQYF
CDR3 DNA: TGTGCCAGCAACCCCGGCATAACAGTTCGCGACGAGCAGTACTTC
V gene: TRBV6-6
J gene: TRBJ2-7
clone size: -
D gene: -

CDR3 protein: CASRTTGLARELFF
CDR3 DNA: TGTGCCAGCAGAACGACAGGTCTGGCGAGGGAGCTGTTTTTT
V gene: TRBV5-6
J gene: TRBJ2-2
clone size: -
D gene: -

CDR3 protein: CSVDMGGGQETQYF
CDR3 DNA: TGCAGCGTTGATATGGGCGGGGGCCAAGAGACCCAGTACTTC
V gene: TRBV29-1
J gene: TRBJ2-5
clone size: -
D gene: TRBD2

CDR3 protein: CAIKGEDIRSYF
CDR3 DNA: TGTGCCATCAAAGGAGAAGATATAAGGTCGTATTTT
V gene: TRBV10-3
J gene: TRBJ2-3
clone size: -
D gene: -